This T cell receptor (beta chain) is drawn from a study of T cell repertoires in ileal Crohn's disease. Generated by immunoSEQ multiplex PCR, the TCRdb table keeps only in-frame clones and is missing some. This table holds fewer than 3,000 clones, about four fifths found once. Unmatched junction bases numbered 11, after V lost 6 bases and J lost 3 bases. The CDR3 has 15 amino acids. The germline CDR1 and CDR2 sequences are SNHLY and FYNNEI. V is TRBV2 and J is TRBJ2-7, with TRBD1 matching over 7 bases. The source is an adult with Crohn's disease. The specimen sequenced was ileal tissue. The CDR3 region is CASRFYRGTRYEQYV. For the CDR3, the DNA is TGTGCCAGCAGATTCTACAGGGGAACCCGCTACGAGCAGTACGTC.